The clone carrying this T cell receptor (beta chain) was observed many times. Its cognate antigen is unknown. V gave up 0 bases and J gave up 3 bases; unmatched junction bases: 8. Germline assignment: CDR1 LGHNA and CDR2 YSLEER. The CDR3 extends over 17 amino acids. TCRdb analysed the reads with MiXCR anew, one entry per CDR3 protein. Among about 230,000 distinct CDR3 sequences listed, approximately 7% were seen once. The sample is drawn from a study of T cell repertoires in cytomegalovirus infection. Findings and limits, study-wide: Dominating the ex vivo response were TCR beta clonotypes that were CMV-specific and HLA-C-restricted.

Specimen: PBMCs. The sequence was obtained from a human donor in good health (CMV status not recorded). Some clones in this sample may be carry-over from other donors' samples. The rearrangement uses TRBV4-3 and TRBJ2-3; TRBD2 agrees at 8 bases. The CDR3 sequence: CASSQDWASGLTDTQYF. CDR3 DNA sequence: TGCGCCAGCAGCCAAGATTGGGCTAGCGGGTTGACAGATACGCAGTATTTT.